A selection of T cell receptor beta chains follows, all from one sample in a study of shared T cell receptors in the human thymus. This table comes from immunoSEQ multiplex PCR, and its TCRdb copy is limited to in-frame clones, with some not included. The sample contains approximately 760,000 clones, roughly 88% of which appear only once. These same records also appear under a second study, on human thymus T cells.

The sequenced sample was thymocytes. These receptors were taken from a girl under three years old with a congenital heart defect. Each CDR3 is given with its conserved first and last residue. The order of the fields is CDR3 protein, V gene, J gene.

CASRRVQGDTEAFF	TRBV5-1	TRBJ1-1
CASSQDVPGGHYNEQFF	TRBV4-3	TRBJ2-1
CASSPQDETTGIMGGYTF	TRBV4-3	TRBJ1-2
CASSLVARSPLHF	TRBV5-6	TRBJ1-6
CATSRGWGELHIAKNIQYF	TRBV15	TRBJ2-4
CASSAAGQFTYEQYF	TRBV6-1	TRBJ2-7
CASMGRSIIYEQYF	TRBV2	TRBJ2-7
CASSQAQQPGAGGRSIQYF	TRBV4-2	TRBJ2-4
CASSKGGITNSNNEQFF	TRBV21-1	TRBJ2-1
CASSNCGRRNQTAQHSGNTIYF	TRBV10-2	TRBJ1-3
CASSFPDRFNSPLHF	TRBV28	TRBJ1-6